The rows below give T cell receptor beta chains drawn from one sample of a study of Ad26.COV2.S vaccination and SARS-CoV-2 variants. Generated by immunoSEQ multiplex PCR, the TCRdb table keeps only in-frame clones and is missing some. The sample lists fewer than 900,000 clones; more than 80% were seen once. Material: peripheral blood, obtained in a trial of Ad26.COV2.S vaccine versus placebo. These receptor sequences come from a person between 18 and 60 years old who received the Ad26.COV2.S COVID-19 vaccine or a placebo. The CDR3 runs from the conserved cysteine through the conserved F or W. Each record gives: J gene, D gene, V gene, CDR3 protein, CDR3 DNA. The D gene is left open where the match is weak.

TRBJ1-5,-,TRBV10-1,CASSESSGNSNQPQHF,TGCGCCAGCAGTGAGTCGTCGGGAAATAGCAATCAGCCCCAGCATTTT
TRBJ1-1,TRBD1,TRBV7-2,CASSLGQANTEAFF,TGTGCCAGCAGCCTGGGACAGGCGAACACTGAAGCTTTCTTT
TRBJ1-3,-,TRBV7-6,CASSPGGGGTGNTIYF,TGTGCCAGCAGCCCCGGGGGTGGAGGGACCGGAAACACCATATATTTT
TRBJ2-1,-,TRBV6-5,CASNSAANEQFF,TGTGCCAGCAACTCGGCAGCCAATGAGCAGTTCTTC
TRBJ2-3,-,TRBV5-1,CASRRGGADTQYF,TGCGCCAGTCGGCGAGGGGGTGCAGATACGCAGTATTTT
TRBJ2-5,-,TRBV6-5,CASSTTSWETQYF,TGTGCCAGCAGCACGACTAGTTGGGAGACCCAGTACTTC
TRBJ2-2,-,TRBV30,CAWSVLPITGELFF,TGTGCCTGGAGTGTACTCCCCATCACCGGGGAGCTGTTTTTT
TRBJ2-3,-,TRBV27,CASRIIRGDTQYF,TGTGCCAGCAGGATCATTAGAGGAGATACGCAGTATTTT
TRBJ1-2,-,TRBV20-1,CSASGNYGYTF,TGCAGTGCTAGCGGGAACTATGGCTACACCTTC
TRBJ2-7,-,TRBV10-3,CAISESSYEQYF,TGTGCCATCAGTGAGAGCTCCTACGAGCAGTACTTC
TRBJ2-2,-,TRBV6-6,CAGCGYTGELFF,TGTGCCGGGTGCGGGTACACCGGGGAGCTGTTTTTT
TRBJ2-5,-,TRBV4-1,CASSQEGSQETQYF,TGCGCCAGCAGCCAAGAGGGGTCTCAAGAGACCCAGTACTTC
TRBJ2-7,-,TRBV5-5,CASSLNFVSRSYEQYF,TGTGCCAGCAGCTTGAATTTCGTGTCTCGCTCCTACGAGCAGTACTTC
TRBJ1-1,-,TRBV5-1,CASSSERRVATEAFF,TGCGCCAGCAGTTCTGAGCGCAGGGTGGCCACTGAAGCTTTCTTT
TRBJ2-5,-,TRBV11-2,CASSFGLEETQYF,TGTGCCAGCAGCTTCGGTCTGGAAGAGACCCAGTACTTC
TRBJ2-3,-,TRBV25-1,CASWAGDTQYF,TGTGCCAGCTGGGCCGGGGATACGCAGTATTTT
TRBJ2-1,TRBD2,TRBV7-2,CASSSSGNEYNEQFF,TGTGCCAGCAGCTCTAGCGGGAATGAATACAATGAGCAGTTCTTC
TRBJ2-1,-,TRBV30,CAWSVRAPGEQFF,TGTGCCTGGAGTGTACGGGCCCCGGGCGAGCAGTTCTTC
TRBJ2-5,-,TRBV7-6,CASSLALGEETQYF,TGTGCCAGCAGCTTAGCCCTGGGGGAAGAGACCCAGTACTTC
TRBJ1-1,TRBD1,TRBV18,CASSPGQGRTEAFF,TGTGCCAGCTCACCGGGACAGGGACGGACTGAAGCTTTCTTT
TRBJ2-5,-,TRBV30,CAWSVHSVRETQYF,TGTGCCTGGAGTGTACATAGCGTGCGAGAGACCCAGTACTTC
TRBJ2-7,-,TRBV13,CASSLDGRLNEQYF,TGTGCCAGCAGCTTAGACGGGAGACTGAACGAGCAGTACTTC
TRBJ2-7,TRBD2,TRBV7-2,CASSSHPAGGPYEQYF,TGTGCCAGCAGCTCCCACCCGGCGGGAGGGCCGTACGAGCAGTACTTC
TRBJ1-6,-,TRBV3-1/TRBV3-2,CAAGSTSPLHF,TGTGCGGCCGGGAGTACTTCACCCCTCCACTTT
TRBJ2-5,TRBD1,TRBV4-1,CASSQESGGFETQYF,TGCGCCAGCAGCCAAGAATCAGGGGGCTTTGAGACCCAGTACTTC
TRBJ1-3,-,TRBV9,CASSEDLSGNTIYF,TGTGCCAGCAGCGAGGACCTCTCTGGAAACACCATATATTTT
TRBJ1-3,-,TRBV5-5,CASSGGPGGNTIYF,TGTGCCAGCAGCGGGGGACCAGGAGGAAACACCATATATTTT
TRBJ2-2,TRBD2,TRBV19,CASSNGTSGGLAMFF,TGTGCCAGTAGTAACGGGACTAGCGGGGGTCTCGCGATGTTTTTT
TRBJ1-3,TRBD1,TRBV3-1/TRBV3-2,CASSQELGTGVGSSGNTIYF,TGTGCCAGCAGCCAAGAACTAGGGACAGGGGTTGGGAGCTCTGGAAACACCATATATTTT